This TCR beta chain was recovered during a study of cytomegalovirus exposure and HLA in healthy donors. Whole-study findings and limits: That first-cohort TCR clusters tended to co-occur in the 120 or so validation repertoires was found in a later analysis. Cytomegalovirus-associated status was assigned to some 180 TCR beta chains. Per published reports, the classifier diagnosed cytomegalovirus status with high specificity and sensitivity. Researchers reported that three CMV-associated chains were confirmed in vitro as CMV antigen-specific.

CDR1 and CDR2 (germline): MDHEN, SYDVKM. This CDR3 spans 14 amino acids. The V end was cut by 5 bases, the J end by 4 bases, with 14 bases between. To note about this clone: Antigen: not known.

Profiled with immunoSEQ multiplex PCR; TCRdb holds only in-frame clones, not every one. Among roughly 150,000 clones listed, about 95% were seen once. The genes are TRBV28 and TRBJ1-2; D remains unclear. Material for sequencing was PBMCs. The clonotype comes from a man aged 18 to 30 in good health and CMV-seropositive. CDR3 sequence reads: CASSQTDKLYGYTF. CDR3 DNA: TGTGCCAGCAGTCAGACCGACAAGCTCTATGGCTACACCTTC.